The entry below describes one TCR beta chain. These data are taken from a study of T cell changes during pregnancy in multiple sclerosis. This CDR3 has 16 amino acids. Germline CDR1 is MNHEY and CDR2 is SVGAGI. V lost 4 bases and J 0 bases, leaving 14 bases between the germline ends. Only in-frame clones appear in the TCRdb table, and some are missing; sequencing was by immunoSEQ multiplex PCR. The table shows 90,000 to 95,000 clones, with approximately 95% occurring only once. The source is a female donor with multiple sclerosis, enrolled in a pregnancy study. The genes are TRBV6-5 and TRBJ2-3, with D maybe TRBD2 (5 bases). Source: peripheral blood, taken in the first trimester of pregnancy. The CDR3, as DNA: TGTGCCAGCAGTTGGACTGGGCGATTAAGCACAGATACGCAGTATTTT. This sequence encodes CASSWTGRLSTDTQYF.